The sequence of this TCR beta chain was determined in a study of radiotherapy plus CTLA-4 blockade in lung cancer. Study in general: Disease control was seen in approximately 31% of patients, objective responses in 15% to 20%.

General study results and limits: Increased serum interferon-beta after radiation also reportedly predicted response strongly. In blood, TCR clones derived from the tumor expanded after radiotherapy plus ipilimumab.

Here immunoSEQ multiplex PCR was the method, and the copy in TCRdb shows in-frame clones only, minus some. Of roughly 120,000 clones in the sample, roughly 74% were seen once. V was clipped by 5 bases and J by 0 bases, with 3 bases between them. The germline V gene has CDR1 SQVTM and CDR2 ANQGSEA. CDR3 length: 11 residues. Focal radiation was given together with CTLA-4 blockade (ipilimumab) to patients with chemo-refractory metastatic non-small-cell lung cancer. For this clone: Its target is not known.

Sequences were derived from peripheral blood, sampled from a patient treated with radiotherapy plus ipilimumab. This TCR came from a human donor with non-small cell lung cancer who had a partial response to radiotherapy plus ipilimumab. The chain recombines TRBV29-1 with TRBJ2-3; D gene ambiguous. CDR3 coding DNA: TGCAGCGTTACAAGCACAGATACGCAGTATTTT. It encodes CSVTSTDTQYF.